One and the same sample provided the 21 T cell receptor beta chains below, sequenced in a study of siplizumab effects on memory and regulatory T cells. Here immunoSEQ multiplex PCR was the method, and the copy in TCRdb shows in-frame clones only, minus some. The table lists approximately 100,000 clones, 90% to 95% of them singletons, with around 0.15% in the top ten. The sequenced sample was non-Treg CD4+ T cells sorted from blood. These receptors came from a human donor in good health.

The CDR3 protein is CASSQEYPGSYEQYF. The CDR3 DNA reads as TGCGCCAGCAGCCAAGAATACCCAGGCTCCTACGAGCAGTACTTC. The J gene is TRBJ2-5, the V gene TRBV4-3, with unresolved D. The DNA end favors TRBJ2-7, so the J call may be wrong. The length of the CDR3 is 15 residues. The germline gives CDR1 LGHNA, CDR2 YSLEER.

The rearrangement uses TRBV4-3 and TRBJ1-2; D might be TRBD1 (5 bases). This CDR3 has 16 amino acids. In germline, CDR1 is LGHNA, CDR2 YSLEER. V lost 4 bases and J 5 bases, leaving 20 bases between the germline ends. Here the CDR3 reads CASSRITGTDYYGYTF. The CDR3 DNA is TGCGCCAGCAGCCGAATTACCGGGACGGATTATTATGGCTACACCTTC.

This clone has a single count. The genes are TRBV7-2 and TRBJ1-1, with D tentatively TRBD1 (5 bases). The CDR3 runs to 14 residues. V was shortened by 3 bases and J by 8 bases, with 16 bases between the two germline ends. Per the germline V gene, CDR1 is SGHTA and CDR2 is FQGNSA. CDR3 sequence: CASSFQEGTSEAFF. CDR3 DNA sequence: TGTGCCAGCAGCTTTCAGGAGGGGACTTCCGAAGCTTTCTTT.

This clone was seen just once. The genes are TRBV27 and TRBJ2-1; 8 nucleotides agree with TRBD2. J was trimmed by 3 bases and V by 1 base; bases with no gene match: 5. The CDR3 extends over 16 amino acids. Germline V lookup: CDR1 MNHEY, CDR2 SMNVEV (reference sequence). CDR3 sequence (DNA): TGTGCCAGCAGTTTATATCGCGGGGGGCTCTACAATGAGCAGTTCTTC. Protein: CASSLYRGGLYNEQFF.

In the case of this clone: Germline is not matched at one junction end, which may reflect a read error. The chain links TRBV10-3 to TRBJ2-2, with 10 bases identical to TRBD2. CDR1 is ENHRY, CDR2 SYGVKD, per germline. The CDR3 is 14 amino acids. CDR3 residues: CAFSGTSDTGELFF. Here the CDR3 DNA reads TGTGCCTTCTCCGGGACTAGCGACACAGGGGAGCTGTTTTTT.

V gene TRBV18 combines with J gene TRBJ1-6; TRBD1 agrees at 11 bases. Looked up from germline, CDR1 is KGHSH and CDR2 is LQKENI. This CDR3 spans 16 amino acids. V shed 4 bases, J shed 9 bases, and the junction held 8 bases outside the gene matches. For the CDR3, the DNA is TGTGCCAGCTCACTCGGGACAGGGGGTATTAGTTCACCCCTCCACTTT. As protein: CASSLGTGGISSPLHF.

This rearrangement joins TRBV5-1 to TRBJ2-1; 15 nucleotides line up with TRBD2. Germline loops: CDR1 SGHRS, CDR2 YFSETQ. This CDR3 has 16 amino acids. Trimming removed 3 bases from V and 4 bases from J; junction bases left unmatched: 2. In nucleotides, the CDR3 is TGCGCCAGCAGCTCAGGGACTAGCGGGGGGTACAATGAGCAGTTCTTC. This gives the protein CASSSGTSGGYNEQFF.

The CDR3 bases are TGTGCCAGTAGTGCCCTCTTCTGGGCCGGGTACTACGAGCAGTACTTC. It translates to CASSALFWAGYYEQYF. The J gene is TRBJ2-7, the V gene TRBV19, with no clear D. Germline CDR1 reads LNHDA; CDR2 reads SQIVND (reference sequence). The CDR3 is 16 amino acids. Trimming pared 5 bases from V and 3 bases from J, leaving 20 bases between.

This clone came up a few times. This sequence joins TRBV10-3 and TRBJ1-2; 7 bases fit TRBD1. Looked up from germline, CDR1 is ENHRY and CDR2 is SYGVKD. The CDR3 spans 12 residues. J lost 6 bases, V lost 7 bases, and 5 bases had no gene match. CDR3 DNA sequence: TGTGCCATCACTCAAGACAGGGATGGCTACACCTTC. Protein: CAITQDRDGYTF.

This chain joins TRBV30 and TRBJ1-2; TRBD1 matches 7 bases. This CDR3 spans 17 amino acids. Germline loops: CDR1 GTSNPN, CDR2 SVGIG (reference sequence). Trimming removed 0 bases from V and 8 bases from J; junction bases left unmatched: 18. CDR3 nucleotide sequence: TGTGCCTGGAGTGTACTTGAGTGGTACAGGGGCGGAGGAGGCTACACCTTC. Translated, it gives CAWSVLEWYRGGGGYTF.

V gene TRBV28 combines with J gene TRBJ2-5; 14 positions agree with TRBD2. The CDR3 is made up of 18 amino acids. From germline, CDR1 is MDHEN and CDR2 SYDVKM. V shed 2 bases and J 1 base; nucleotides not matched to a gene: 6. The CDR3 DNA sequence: TGTGCCAGCAGTTTAACGCGAGGACTAGCGGGGGGCCAAGAGACCCAGTACTTC. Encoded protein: CASSLTRGLAGGQETQYF. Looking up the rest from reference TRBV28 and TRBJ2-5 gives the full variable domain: DVKVTQSSRYLVKRTGEKVFLECVQDMDHENMFWYRQDPGLGLRLIYFSYDVKMKEKGDIPEGYSVSREKKERFSLILESASTNQTSMYLCASSLTRGLAGGQETQYFGPGTRLLVL.

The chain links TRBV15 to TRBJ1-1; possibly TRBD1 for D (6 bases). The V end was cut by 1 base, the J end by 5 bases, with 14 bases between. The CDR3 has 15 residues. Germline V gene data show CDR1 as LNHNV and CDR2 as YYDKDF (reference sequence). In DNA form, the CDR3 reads TGTGCCACCAGCAGAGTGGCAGGGGTGAGGACTGAAGCTTTCTTT. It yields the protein CATSRVAGVRTEAFF. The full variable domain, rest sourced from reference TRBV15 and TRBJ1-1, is DAMVIQNPRYQVTQFGKPVTLSCSQTLNHNVMYWYQQKSSQAPKLLFHYYDKDFNNEADTPDNFQSRRPNTSFCFLDIRSPGLGDTAMYLCATSRVAGVRTEAFFGQGTRLTVV.

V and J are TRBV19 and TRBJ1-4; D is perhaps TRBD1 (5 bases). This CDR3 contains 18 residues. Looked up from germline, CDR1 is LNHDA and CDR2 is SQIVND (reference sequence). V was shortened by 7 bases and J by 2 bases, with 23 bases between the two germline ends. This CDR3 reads CASTQVILVAGTNEKLFF. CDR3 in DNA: TGTGCCAGTACCCAGGTTATCTTGGTCGCAGGGACTAATGAAAAACTGTTTTTT.

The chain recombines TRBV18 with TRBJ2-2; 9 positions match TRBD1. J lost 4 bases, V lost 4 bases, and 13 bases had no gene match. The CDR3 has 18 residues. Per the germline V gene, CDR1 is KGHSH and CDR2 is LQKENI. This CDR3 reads CASSRAGQGVMGTGELFF. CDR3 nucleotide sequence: TGTGCCAGCTCACGAGCGGGACAGGGCGTCATGGGCACCGGGGAGCTGTTTTTT.

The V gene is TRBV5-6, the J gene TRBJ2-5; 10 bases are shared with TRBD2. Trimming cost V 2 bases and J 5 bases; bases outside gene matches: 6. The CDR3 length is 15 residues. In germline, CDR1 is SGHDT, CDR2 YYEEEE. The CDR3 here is CASSFSGGPTETQYF. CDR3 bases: TGTGCCAGCAGCTTTAGCGGGGGGCCAACTGAGACCCAGTACTTC.

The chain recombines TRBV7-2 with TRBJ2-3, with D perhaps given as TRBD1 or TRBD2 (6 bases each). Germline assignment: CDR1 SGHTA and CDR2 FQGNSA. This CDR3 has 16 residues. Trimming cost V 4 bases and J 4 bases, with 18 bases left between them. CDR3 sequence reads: CASSSASGALSDTQYF. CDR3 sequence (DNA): TGTGCCAGCAGCTCCGCCTCGGGGGCCTTGTCAGATACGCAGTATTTT.

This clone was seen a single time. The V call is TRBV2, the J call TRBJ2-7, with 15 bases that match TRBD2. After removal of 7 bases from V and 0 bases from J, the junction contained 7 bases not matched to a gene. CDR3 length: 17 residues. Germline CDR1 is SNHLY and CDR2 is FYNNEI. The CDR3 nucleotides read TGTGCCAGCATGCCGGGACTAGCGGGGGGAGGCTCCTACGAGCAGTACTTC. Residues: CASMPGLAGGGSYEQYF. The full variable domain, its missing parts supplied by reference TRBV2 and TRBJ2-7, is EPEVTQTPSHQVTQMGQEVILRCVPISNHLYFYWYRQILGQKVEFLVSFYNNEISEKSEIFDDQFSVERPDGSNFTLKIRSTKLEDSAMYFCASMPGLAGGGSYEQYFGPGTRLTVT.

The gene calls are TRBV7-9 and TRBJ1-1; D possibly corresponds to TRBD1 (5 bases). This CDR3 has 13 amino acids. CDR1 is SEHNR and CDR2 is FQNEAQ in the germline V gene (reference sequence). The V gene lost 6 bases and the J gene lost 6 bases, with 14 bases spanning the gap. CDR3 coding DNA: TGTGCCAGCAGTCTTTTGGGGGGGTCTGAAGCTTTCTTT. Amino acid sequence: CASSLLGGSEAFF.

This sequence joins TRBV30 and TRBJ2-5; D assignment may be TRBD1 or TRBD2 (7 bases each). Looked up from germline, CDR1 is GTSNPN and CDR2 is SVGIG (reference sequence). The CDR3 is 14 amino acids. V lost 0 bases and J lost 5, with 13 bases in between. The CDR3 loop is CAWSVQGGGETQYF. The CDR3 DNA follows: TGTGCCTGGAGTGTTCAGGGGGGAGGGGAGACCCAGTACTTC.

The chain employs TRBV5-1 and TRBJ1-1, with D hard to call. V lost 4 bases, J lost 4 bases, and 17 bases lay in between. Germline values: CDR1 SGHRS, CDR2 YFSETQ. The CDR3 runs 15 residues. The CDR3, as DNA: TGCGCCAGCAGCCTCATCGTGGCAGGAAGCACTGAAGCTTTCTTT. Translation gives CASSLIVAGSTEAFF.

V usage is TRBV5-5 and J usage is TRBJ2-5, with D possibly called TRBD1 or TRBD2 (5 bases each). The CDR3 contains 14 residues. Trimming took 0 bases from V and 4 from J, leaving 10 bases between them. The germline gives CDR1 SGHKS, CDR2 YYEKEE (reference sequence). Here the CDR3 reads CASSLAAGRETQYF. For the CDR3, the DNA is TGTGCCAGCAGCTTGGCGGCAGGGAGAGAGACCCAGTACTTC.